A few counts support the clone carrying this TCR beta chain. This entry comes from a study of blood T cells in healthy people across ages. The second PCR ran roughly 6 to 11 cycles with a sample-barcoded 5' primer and J-beta primers. TCRdb used MiXCR to reprocess the 5' RACE reads, holding one entry per CDR3 protein. The table has some 890,000 distinct CDR3 sequences, almost 30% seen once; the top ten hold 10%. In addition, the sample was reused for a study of T cells of mothers and their children.

This TCR was recovered from a middle-aged woman in good health. Sample: blood.

In DNA form, the CDR3 reads TGTGCCAGCAGCTTCAGCCCCGGACAGCTTAATGAAAAACTGTTTTTT. Translation: CASSFSPGQLNEKLFF. This chain connects TRBV7-2 to TRBJ1-4, with a weak D call TRBD1 (6 bases). Per the germline V gene, CDR1 is SGHTA and CDR2 is FQGNSA. Deletions cut 3 bases from V and 4 bases from J, with 15 bases between. This CDR3 has 16 amino acids.